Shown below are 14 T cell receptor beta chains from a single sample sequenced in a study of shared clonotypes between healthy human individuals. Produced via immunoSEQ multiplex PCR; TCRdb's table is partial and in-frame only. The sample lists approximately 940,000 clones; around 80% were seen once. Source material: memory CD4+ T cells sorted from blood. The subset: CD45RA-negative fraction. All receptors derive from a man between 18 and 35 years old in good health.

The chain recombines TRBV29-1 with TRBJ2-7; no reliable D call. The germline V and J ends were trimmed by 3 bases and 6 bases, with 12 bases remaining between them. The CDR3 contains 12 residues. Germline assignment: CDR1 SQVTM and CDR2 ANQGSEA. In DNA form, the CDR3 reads TGCAGCGTTGATCGTAGCCCGGGCGAGCAGTACTTC. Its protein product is CSVDRSPGEQYF.

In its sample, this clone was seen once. The CDR3 DNA is TGCAGCGTTGAAGTGGGTGGGTACGACGAGCAGTACTTC. Amino acid sequence: CSVEVGGYDEQYF. The chain couples TRBV29-1 to TRBJ2-5, with D uncertain. The J call may be mistaken, given a closer DNA end match to TRBJ2-7. The CDR3 is made up of 13 amino acids. Germline V gives CDR1 SQVTM, CDR2 ANQGSEA.

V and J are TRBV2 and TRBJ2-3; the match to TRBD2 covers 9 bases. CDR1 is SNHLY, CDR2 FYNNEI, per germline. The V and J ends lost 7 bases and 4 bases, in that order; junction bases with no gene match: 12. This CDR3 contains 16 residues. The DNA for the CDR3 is TGTGCCAGCACTGAGGGACTAGCCTTAAGCTCAGATACGCAGTATTTT. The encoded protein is CASTEGLALSSDTQYF.

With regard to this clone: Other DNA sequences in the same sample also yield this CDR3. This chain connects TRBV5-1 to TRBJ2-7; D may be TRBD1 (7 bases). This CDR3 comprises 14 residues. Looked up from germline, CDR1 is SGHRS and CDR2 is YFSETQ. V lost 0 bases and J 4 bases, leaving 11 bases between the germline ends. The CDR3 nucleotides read TGCGCCAGCAGCTTGGTCCCAGGGGGGTACGAGCAGTACTTC. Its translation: CASSLVPGGYEQYF.

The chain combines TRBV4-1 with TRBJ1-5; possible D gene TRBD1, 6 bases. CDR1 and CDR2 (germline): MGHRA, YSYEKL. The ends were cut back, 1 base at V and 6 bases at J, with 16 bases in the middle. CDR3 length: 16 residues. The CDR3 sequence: CASSQGQTTGSQPQHF. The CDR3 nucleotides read TGCGCCAGCAGCCAAGGACAAACCACAGGGTCTCAGCCCCAGCATTTT.

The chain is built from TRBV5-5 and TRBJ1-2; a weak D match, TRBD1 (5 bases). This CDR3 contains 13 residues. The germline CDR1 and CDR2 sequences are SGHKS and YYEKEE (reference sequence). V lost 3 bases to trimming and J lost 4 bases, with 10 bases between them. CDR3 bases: TGTGCCAGCAGCTCCGGGACGCTCTATGGCTACACCTTC. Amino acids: CASSSGTLYGYTF.

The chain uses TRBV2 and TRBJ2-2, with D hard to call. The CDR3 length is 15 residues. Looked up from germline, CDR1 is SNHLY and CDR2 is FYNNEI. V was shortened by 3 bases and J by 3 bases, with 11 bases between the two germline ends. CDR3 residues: CASSESGADTGELFF. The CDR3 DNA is TGTGCCAGCAGTGAGTCGGGCGCGGACACCGGGGAGCTGTTTTTT.

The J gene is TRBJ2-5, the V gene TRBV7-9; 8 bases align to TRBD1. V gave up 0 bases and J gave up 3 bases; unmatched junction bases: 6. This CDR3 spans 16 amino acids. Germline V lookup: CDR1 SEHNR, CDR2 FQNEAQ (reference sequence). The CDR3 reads CASSLALAGGKETQYF. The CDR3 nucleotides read TGTGCCAGCAGCTTAGCGCTAGCAGGGGGCAAAGAGACCCAGTACTTC.

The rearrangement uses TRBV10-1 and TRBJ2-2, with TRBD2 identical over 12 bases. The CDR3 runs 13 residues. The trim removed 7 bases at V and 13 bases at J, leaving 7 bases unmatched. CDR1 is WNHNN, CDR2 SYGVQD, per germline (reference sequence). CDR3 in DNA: TGCGCCAGCACGGGACTAGCGGGCTCTAGGCTGTTTTTT. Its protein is CASTGLAGSRLFF.

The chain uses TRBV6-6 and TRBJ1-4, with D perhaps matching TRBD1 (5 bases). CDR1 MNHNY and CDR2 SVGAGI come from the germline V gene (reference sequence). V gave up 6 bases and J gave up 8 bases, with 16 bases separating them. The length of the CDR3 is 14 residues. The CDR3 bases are TGTGCCAGCAGCCCGAGAGGGACCCGCGAAAAACTGTTTTTT. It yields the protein CASSPRGTREKLFF.

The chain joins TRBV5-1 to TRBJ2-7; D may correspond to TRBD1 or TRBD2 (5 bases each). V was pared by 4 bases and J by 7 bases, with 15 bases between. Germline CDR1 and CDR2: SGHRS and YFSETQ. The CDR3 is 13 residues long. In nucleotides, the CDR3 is TGCGCCAGCAGCCCAGGGACCCGCCGGGAGCAGTACTTC. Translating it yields CASSPGTRREQYF.

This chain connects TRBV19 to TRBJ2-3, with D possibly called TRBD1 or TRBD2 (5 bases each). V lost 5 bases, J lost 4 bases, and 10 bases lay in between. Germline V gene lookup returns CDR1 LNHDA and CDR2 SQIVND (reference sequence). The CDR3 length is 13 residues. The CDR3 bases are TGTGCCAGTAGTGTGAGGGGAGCAGATACGCAGTATTTT. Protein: CASSVRGADTQYF.

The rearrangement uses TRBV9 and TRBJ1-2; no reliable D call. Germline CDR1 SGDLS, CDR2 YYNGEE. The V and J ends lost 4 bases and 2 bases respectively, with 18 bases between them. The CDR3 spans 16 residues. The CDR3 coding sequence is TGTGCCAGCAGCCCAGGTGGGGTGCAAGGGAACTATGGCTACACCTTC. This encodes CASSPGGVQGNYGYTF.

Written as DNA, the CDR3 is TGTGCCTGGAATGCCGGGGGTAGCGGCTACGAGCAGTACTTC. It is translated as CAWNAGGSGYEQYF. This chain uses TRBV30 with TRBJ2-7; perhaps TRBD2 as D (6 bases). Between the trimmed V and J ends, which lost 4 bases and 3 bases, there was a span of 16 bases. Germline V gene data show CDR1 as GTSNPN and CDR2 as SVGIG (reference sequence). The CDR3 sequence is 14 residues long.